Below, 3 T cell receptor beta chains from the same sample are listed, as sequenced in a study of blood T cell repertoires in COVID-19. Produced via immunoSEQ multiplex PCR; TCRdb's table is partial and in-frame only. In the table there are 250,000 to 350,000 clones, approximately 84% of which are singletons. Material for sequencing was peripheral blood. The receptors originated from a human donor with COVID-19, enrolled during active disease. The donor label of this sample is uncertain.

On this clone itself: Other DNA sequences in this sample translate to the same CDR3. This sequence joins TRBV30 and TRBJ2-3, with D possibly matching TRBD1 (5 bases). This CDR3 comprises 13 residues. Trimming stripped 0 bases from V and 1 base from J, with 5 bases between. Germline V CDR1 and CDR2: GTSNPN, SVGIG (reference sequence). The CDR3 DNA follows: TGTGCCTGGAGTGTACAGGGCACAGATACGCAGTATTTT. It specifies CAWSVQGTDTQYF.

This clone was seen a single time. The chain combines TRBV6-5 with TRBJ1-2; tentatively, D is TRBD1 (6 bases). There are 13 residues in the CDR3. V was pared by 5 bases and J by 2 bases, with 9 bases between. CDR1 and CDR2 from the germline V gene are MNHEY and SVGAGI. The CDR3 coding sequence is TGTGCCAGCAGTCGACAGGAAAACTATGGCTACACCTTC. It specifies CASSRQENYGYTF.

The rearrangement links TRBV25-1 to TRBJ1-1, with a tentative D call TRBD1 (6 bases). CDR1 and CDR2 (germline): MGHDK, SYGVNS. The V end was cut by 3 bases, the J end by 4 bases, with 9 bases between. CDR3 length equals 13 residues. The CDR3, as DNA: TGTGCCAGCAGTGATCGAGGGGGCACTGAAGCTTTCTTT. Its translation is CASSDRGGTEAFF. The full variable domain, rest sourced from reference TRBV25-1 and TRBJ1-1, is EADIYQTPRYLVIGTGKKITLECSQTMGHDKMYWYQQDPGMELHLIHYSYGVNSTEKGDLSSESTVSRIRTEHFPLTLESARPSHTSQYLCASSDRGGTEAFFGQGTRLTVV.